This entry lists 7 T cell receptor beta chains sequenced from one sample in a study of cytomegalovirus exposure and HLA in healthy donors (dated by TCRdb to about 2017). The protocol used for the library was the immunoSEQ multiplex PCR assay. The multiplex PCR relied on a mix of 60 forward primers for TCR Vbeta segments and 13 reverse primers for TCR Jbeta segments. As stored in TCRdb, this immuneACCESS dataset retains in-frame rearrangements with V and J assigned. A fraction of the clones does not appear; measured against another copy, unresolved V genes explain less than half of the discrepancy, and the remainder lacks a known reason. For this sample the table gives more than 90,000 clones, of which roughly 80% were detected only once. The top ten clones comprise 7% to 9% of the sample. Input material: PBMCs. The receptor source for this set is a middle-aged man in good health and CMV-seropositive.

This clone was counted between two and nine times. Written as DNA, the CDR3 is TGTGCCAGCAGCCGTGGGCCCCTTAACTATGGCTACACCTTC. The encoded protein is CASSRGPLNYGYTF. V and J are TRBV14 and TRBJ1-2; D is uncertain. Trimming removed 4 bases at V and 1 base at J, with 10 bases between. The CDR3 runs 14 residues. Germline V gene lookup returns CDR1 SGHDN and CDR2 FVKESK. Combining the CDR3 with reference TRBV14 and TRBJ1-2 gives the whole variable domain EAGVTQFPSHSVIEKGQTVTLRCDPISGHDNLYWYRRVMGKEIKFLLHFVKESKQDESGMPNNRFLAERTGGTYSTLKVQPAELEDSGVYFCASSRGPLNYGYTFGSGTRLTVV.

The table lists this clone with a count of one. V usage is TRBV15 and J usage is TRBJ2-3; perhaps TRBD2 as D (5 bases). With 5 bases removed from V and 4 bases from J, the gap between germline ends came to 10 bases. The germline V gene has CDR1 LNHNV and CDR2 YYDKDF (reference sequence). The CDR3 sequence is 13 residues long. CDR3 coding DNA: TGTGCCACCAGCCCCCGCGGGTCAGATACGCAGTATTTT. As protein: CATSPRGSDTQYF.

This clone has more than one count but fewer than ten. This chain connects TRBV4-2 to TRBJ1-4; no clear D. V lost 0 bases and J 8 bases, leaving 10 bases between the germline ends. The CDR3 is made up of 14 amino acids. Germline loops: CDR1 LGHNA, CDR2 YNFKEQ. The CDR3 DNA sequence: TGTGCCAGCAGCCAAGATGAGGGCGGGGAAAAACTGTTTTTT. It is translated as CASSQDEGGEKLFF.

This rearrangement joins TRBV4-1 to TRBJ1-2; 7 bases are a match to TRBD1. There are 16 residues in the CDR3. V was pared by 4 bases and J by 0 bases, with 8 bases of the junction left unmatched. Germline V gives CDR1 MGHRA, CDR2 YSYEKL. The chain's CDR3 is CASSPREGGPNYGYTF. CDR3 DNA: TGCGCCAGCAGCCCCCGGGAAGGGGGCCCTAACTATGGCTACACCTTC.

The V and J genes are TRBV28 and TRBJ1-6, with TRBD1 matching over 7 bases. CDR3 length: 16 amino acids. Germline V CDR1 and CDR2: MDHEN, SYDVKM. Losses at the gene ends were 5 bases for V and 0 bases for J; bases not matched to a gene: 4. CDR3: CASSKTGSSYNSPLHF. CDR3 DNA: TGTGCCAGCAGTAAGACAGGGAGCTCCTATAATTCACCCCTCCACTTT.

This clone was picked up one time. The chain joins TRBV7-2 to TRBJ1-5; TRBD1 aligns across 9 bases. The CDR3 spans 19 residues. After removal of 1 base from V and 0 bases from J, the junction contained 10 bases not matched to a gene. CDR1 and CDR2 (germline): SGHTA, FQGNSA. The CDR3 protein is CASSLEVGTGQYSNQPQHF. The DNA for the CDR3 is TGTGCCAGCAGCTTAGAGGTTGGGACAGGGCAATATAGCAATCAGCCCCAGCATTTT.

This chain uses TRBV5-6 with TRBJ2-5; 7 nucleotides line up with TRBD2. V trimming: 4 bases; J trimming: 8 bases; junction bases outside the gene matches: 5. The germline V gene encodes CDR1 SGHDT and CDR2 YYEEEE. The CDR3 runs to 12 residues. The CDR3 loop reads CASSPSGGTQYF. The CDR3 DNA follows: TGTGCCAGCAGCCCCTCGGGGGGTACCCAGTACTTC.